This TCR beta chain was obtained from a study of CD8 T cells in ankylosing spondylitis. This clonotype was detected a few times. With molecular barcodes, quantitative 5'-RACE was used to make the TCR beta libraries. TCRdb redid the calling of the 5' RACE reads with MiXCR, one entry per CDR3 protein. The sample contains 200,000 or so distinct CDR3 sequences, around a quarter of which appear only once. The CDR3 covers 14 residues. The V gene's germline CDR1 is MNHNS and CDR2 SASEGT. The ends were cut back, 4 bases at V and 4 bases at J, with 13 bases in the middle. The chain uses TRBV6-1 and TRBJ1-2; D not certain. The clonotype was recovered from a male donor with ankylosing spondylitis or in good health (not recorded which). Specimen: blood, either unsorted or a sorted T cell fraction (not recorded which). The CDR3 DNA sequence: TGTGCCAGCAGTGGGGTGCAGGCCGGCTATGGCTACACCTTC. Its translation: CASSGVQAGYGYTF.